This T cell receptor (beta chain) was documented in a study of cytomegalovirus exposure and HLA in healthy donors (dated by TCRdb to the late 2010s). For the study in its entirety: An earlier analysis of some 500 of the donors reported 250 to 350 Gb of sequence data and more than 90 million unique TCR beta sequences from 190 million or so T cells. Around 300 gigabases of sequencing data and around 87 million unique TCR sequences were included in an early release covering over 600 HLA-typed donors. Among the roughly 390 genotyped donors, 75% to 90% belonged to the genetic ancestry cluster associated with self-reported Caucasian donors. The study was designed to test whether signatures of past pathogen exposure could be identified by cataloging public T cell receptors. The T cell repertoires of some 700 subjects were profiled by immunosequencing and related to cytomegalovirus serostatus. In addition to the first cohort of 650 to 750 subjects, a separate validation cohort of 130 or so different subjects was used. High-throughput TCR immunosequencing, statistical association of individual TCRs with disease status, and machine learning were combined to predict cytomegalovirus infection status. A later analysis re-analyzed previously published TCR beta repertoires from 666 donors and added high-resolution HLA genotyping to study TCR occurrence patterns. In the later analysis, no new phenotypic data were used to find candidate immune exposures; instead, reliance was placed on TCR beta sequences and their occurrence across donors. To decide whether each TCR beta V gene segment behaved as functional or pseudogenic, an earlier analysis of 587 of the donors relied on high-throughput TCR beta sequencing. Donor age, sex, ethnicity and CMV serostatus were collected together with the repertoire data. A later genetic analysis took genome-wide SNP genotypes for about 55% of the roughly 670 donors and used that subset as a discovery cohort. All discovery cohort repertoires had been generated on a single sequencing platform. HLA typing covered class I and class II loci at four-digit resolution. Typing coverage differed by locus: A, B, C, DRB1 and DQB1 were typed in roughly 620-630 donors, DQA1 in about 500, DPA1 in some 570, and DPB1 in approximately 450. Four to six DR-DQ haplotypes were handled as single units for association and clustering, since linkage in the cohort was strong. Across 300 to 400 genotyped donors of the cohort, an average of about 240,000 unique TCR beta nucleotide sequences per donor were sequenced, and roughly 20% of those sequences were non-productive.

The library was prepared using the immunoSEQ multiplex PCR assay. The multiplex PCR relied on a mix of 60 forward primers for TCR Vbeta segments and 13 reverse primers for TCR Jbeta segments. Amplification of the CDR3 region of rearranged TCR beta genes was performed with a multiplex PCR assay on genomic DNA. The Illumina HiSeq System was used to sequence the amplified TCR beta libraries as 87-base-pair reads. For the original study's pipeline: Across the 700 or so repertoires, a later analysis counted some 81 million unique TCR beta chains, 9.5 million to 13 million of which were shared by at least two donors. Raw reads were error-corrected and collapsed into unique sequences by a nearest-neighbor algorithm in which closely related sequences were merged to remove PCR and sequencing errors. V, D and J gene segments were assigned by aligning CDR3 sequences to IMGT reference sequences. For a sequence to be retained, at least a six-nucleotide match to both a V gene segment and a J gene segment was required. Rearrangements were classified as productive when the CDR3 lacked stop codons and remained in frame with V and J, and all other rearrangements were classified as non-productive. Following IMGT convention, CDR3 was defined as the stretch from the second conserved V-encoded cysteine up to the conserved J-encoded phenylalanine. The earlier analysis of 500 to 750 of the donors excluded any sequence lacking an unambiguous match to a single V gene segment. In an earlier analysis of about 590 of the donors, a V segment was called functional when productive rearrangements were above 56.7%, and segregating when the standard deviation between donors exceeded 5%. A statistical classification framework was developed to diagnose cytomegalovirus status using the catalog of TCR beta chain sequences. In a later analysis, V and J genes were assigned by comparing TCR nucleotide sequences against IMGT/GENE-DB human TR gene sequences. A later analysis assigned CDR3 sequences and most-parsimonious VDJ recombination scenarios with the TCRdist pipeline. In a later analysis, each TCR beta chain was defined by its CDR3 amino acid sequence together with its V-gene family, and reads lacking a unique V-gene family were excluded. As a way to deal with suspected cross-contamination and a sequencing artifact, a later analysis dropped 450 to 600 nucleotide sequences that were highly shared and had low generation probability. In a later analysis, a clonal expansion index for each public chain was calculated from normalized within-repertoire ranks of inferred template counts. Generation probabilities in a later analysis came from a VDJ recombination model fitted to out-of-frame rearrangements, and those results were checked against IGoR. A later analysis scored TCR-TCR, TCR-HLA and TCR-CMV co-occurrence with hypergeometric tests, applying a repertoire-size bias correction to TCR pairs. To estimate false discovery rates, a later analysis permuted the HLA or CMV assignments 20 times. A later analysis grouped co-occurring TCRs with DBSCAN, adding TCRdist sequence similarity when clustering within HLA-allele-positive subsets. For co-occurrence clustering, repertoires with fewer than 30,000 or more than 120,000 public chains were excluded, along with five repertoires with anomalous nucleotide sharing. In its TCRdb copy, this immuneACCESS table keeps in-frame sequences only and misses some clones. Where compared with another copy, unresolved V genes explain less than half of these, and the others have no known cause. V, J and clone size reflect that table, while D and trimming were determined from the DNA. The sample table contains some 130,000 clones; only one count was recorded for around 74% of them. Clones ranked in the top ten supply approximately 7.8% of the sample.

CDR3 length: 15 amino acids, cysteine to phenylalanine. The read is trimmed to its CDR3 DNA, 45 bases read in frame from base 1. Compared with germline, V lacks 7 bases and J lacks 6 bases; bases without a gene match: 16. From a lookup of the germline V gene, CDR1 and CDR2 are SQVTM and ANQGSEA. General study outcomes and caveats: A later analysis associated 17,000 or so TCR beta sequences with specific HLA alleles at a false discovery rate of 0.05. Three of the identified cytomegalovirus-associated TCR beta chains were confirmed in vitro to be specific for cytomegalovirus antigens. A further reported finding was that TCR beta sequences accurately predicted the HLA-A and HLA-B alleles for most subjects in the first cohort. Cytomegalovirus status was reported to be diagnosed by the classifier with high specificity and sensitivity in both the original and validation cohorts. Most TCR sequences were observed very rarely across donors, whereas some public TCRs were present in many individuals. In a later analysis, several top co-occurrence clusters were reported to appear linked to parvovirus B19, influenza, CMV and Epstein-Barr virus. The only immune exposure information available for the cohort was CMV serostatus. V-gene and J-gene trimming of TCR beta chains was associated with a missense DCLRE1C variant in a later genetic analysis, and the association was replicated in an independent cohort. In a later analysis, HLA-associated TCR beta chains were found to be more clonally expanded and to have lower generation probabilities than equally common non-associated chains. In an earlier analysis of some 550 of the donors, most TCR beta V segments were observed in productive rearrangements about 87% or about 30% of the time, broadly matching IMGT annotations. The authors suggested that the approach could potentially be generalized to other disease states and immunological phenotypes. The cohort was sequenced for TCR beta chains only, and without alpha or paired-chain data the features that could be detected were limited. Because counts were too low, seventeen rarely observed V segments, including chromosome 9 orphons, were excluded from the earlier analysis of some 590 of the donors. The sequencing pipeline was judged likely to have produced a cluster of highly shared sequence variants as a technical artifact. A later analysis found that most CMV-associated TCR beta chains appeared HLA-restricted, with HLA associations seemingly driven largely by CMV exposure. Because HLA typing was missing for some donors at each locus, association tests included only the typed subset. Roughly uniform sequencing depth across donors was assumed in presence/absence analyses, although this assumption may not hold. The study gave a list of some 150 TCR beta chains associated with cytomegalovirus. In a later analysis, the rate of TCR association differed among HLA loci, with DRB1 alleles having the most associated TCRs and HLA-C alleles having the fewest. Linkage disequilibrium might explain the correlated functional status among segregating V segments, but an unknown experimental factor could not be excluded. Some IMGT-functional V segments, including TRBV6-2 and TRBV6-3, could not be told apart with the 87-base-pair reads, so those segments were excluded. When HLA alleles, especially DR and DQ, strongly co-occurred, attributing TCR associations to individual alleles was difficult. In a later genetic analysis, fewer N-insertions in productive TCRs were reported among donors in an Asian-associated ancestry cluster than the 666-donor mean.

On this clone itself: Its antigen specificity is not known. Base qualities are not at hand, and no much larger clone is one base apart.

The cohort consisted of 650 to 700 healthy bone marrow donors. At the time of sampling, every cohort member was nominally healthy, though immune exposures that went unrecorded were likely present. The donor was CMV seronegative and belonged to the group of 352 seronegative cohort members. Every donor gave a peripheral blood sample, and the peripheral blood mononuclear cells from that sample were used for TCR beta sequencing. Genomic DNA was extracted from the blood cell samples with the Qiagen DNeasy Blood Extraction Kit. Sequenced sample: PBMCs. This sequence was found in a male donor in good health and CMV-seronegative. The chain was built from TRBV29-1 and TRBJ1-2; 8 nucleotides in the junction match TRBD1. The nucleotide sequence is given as TGCAGCGCTAGCGATACAGGGGGGACACGGGATGGCTACACCTTC. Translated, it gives CSASDTGGTRDGYTF. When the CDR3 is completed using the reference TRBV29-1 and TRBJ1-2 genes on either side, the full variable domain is SAVISQKPSRDICQRGTSLTIQCQVDSQVTMMFWYRQQPGQSLTLIATANQGSEATYESGFVIDKFPISRPNLTFSTLTVSNMSPEDSSIYLCSASDTGGTRDGYTFGSGTRLTVV.